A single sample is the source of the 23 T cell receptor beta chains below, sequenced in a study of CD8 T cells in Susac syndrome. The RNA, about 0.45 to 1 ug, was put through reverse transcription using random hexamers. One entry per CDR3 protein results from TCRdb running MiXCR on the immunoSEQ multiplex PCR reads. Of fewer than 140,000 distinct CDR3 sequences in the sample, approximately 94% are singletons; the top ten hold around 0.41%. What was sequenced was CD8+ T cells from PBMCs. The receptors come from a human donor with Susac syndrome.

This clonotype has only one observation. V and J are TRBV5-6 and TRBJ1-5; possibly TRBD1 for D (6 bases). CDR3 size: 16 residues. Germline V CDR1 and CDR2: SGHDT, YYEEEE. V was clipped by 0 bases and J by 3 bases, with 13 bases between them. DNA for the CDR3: TGTGCCAGCAGCTTGGCCGGGGGGGCGGACAATCAGCCCCAGCATTTT. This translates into CASSLAGGADNQPQHF.

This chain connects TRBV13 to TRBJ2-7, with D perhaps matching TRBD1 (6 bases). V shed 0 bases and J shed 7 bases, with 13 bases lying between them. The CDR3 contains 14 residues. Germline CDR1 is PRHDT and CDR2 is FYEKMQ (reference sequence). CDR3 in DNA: TGTGCCAGCAGCTTAGGTGCAGGGGCCTGGGAGCAGTACTTC. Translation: CASSLGAGAWEQYF.

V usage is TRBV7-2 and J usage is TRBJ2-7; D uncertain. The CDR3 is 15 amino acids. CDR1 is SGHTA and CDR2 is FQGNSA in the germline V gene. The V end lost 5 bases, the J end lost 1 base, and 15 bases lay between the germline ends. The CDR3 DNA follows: TGTGCCAGCAGCGTCGCGGACGCGCGTTCCTACGAGCAGTACTTC. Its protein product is CASSVADARSYEQYF.

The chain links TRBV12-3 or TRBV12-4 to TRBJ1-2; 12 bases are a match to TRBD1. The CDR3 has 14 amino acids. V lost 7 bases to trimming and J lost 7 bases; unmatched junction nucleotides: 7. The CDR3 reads CASTGTGGFGGYTF. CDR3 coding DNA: TGTGCCAGCACTGGGACAGGGGGCTTTGGTGGCTACACCTTC.

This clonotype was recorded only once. As DNA, the CDR3 is TGTGCCACCGGCGGGGGGGAGGGCAATCAGCCCCAGCATTTT. Protein product: CATGGGEGNQPQHF. The gene calls are TRBV12-3 or TRBV12-4 and TRBJ1-5; D is perhaps TRBD1 (5 bases). The V and J ends lost 10 bases and 2 bases respectively, with 15 bases between them. The CDR3 covers 14 residues.

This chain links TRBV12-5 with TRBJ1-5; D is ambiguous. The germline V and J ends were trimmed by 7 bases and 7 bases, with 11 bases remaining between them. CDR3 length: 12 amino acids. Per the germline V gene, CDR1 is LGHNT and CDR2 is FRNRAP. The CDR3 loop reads CASALGWQPQHF. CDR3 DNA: TGTGCTAGTGCTTTAGGATGGCAGCCCCAGCATTTT.

The CDR3 here is CASSPSRATEAFF. The CDR3 DNA reads as TGCGCCAGCAGCCCCAGCAGGGCCACTGAAGCTTTCTTT. This rearrangement joins TRBV4-3 to TRBJ1-1; possible D gene TRBD1, 5 bases. V was clipped by 4 bases and J by 4 bases, with 10 bases between them. CDR3 size: 13 residues. From germline, CDR1 is LGHNA and CDR2 YSLEER.

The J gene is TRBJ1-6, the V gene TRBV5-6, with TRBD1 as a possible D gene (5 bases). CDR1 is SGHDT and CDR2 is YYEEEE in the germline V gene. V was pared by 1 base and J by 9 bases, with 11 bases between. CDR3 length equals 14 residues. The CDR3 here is CASSLWGSGSPLHF. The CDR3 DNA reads TGTGCCAGCAGCTTGTGGGGGTCCGGTTCACCCCTCCACTTT.

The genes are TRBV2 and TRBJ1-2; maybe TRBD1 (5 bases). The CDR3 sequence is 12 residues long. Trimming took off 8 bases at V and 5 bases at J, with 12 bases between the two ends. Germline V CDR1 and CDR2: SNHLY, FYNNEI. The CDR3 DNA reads TGTGCCAGCCTACGGGGGTTATATGGCTACACCTTC. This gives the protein CASLRGLYGYTF.

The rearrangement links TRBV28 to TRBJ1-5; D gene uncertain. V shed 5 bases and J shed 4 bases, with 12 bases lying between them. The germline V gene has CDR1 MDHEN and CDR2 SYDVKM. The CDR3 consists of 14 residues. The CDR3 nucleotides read TGTGCCAGCAGTCCCCGGGCCACAAATCAGCCCCAGCATTTT. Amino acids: CASSPRATNQPQHF.

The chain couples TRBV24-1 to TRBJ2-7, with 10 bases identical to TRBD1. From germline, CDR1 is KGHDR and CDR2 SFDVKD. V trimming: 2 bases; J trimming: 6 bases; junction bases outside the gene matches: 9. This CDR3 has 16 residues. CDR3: CATSDSAGQGPSEQYF. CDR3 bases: TGTGCCACCAGTGATTCAGCGGGACAGGGGCCTTCCGAGCAGTACTTC.

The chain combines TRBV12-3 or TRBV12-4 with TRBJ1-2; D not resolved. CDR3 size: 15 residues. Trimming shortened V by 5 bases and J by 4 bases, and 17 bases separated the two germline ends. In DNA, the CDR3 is TGTGCCAGCAGTCAAGACCCACCTAGCCTCTATGGCTACACCTTC. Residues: CASSQDPPSLYGYTF.

CDR3 residues: CASSLFLNTEAFF. As DNA, the CDR3 is TGTGCCAGCAGCTTATTCTTGAACACTGAAGCTTTCTTT. This chain connects TRBV11-2 to TRBJ1-1; D gene uncertain. The CDR3 is 13 amino acids. Trimming took 2 bases from V and 0 from J, leaving 4 bases between them. CDR1 and CDR2 from the germline V gene are SGHAT and FQNNGV.

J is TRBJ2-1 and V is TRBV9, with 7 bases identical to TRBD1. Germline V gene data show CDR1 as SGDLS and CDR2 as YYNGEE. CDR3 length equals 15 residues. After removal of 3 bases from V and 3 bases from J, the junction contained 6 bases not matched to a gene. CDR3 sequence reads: CASSESQGVYNEQFF. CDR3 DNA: TGTGCCAGCAGCGAGAGCCAGGGGGTCTACAATGAGCAGTTCTTC.

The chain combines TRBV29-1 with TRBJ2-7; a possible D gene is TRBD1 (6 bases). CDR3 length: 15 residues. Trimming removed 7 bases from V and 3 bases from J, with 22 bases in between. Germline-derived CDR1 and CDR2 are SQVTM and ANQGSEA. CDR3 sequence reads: CSAERDVLGGYEQYF. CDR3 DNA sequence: TGCAGCGCTGAGAGGGATGTTTTAGGGGGCTACGAGCAGTACTTC.

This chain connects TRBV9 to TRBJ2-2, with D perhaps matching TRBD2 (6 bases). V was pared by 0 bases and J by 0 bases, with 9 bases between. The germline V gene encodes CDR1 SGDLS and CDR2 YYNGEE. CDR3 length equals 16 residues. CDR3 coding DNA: TGTGCCAGCAGCGTAGGCGGGGCCTCGAACACCGGGGAGCTGTTTTTT. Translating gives CASSVGGASNTGELFF.

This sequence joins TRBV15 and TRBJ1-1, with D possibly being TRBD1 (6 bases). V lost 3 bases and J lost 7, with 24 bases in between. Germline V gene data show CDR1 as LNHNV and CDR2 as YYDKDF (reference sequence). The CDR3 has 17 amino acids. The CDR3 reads CATSSSRGGVLLGEAFF. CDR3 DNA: TGTGCCACCAGCAGCTCAAGGGGGGGGGTCCTCCTCGGTGAAGCTTTCTTT.

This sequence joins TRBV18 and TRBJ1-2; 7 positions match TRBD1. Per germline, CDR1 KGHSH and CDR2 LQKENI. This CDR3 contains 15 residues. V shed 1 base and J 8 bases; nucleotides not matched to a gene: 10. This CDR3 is CASSPQPQGEGGYTF. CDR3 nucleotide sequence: TGTGCCAGCTCACCACAACCTCAGGGGGAAGGGGGCTACACCTTC. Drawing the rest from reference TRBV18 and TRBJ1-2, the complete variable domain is NAGVMQNPRHLVRRRGQEARLRCSPMKGHSHVYWYRQLPEEGLKFMVYLQKENIIDESGMPKERFSAEFPKEGPSILRIQQVVRGDSAAYFCASSPQPQGEGGYTFGSGTRLTVV.

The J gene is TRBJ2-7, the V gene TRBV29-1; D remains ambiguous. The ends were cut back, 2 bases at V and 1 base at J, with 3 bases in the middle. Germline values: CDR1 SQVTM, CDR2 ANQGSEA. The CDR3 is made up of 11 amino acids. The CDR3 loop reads CSVEQSYEQYF. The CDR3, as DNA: TGCAGCGTTGAACAATCCTACGAGCAGTACTTC.

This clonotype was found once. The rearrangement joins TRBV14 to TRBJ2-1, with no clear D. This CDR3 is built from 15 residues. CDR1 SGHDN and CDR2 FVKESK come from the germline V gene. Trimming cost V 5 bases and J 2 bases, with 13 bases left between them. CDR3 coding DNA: TGTGCCAGCAGCATGCGACCGGTTACCTACAATGAGCAGTTCTTC. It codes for CASSMRPVTYNEQFF.

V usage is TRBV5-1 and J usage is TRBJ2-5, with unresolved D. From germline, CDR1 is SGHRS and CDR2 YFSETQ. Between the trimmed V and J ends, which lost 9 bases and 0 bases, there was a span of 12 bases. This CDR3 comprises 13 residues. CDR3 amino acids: CATQTKHQETQYF. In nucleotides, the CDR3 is TGCGCCACCCAAACCAAACACCAAGAGACCCAGTACTTC.

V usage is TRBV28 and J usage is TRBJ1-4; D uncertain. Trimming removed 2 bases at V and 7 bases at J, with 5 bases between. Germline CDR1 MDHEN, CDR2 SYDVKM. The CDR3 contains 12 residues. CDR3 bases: TGTGCCAGCAGTTTACTTGGTGAAAAACTGTTTTTT. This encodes CASSLLGEKLFF.

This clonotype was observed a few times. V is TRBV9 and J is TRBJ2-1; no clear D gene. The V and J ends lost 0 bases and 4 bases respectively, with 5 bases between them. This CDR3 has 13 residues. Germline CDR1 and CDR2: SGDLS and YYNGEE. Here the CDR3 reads CASSVGSYNEQFF. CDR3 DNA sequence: TGTGCCAGCAGCGTAGGTAGTTACAATGAGCAGTTCTTC.